Listed below are T cell receptor beta chains from one sample, sequenced in a study of blood T cell repertoires in COVID-19. Sequencing used immunoSEQ multiplex PCR; TCRdb keeps in-frame clones, though not all of them. The table records approximately 150,000 clones, 85% of them present only once. The sequenced sample consisted of peripheral blood. Every receptor here comes from a woman aged 50 to 60 with COVID-19, enrolled during active disease. Each CDR3 is given with its conserved first and last residue. D genes are given only for firm matches. Where a row states a size, it is once, few, many or the class of an expanded clone; other rows omit it.

V	J	size	D	DNA	CDR3
TRBV20-1	TRBJ2-3	-	-	TGCAGTGCTAGTCCGGGAACGAGCACAGATACGCAGTATTTT	CSASPGTSTDTQYF
TRBV3-1/TRBV3-2	TRBJ2-3	-	-	TGTGCCAGCAGCCCCGCGGGGAGCACAGATACGCAGTATTTT	CASSPAGSTDTQYF
TRBV7-9	TRBJ1-1	-	TRBD1	TGTGCCAGCAGCTTAGCGGCCAGGGGGCGGGAAGCTTTCTTT	CASSLAARGREAFF
TRBV5-1	TRBJ2-7	-	-	TGCGCCAGCAGCCCAGGGGGGTTCTACGAGCAGTACTTC	CASSPGGFYEQYF
TRBV19	TRBJ2-3	-	TRBD2	TGTGCCAGTACCCCGACTAGCGGGGTCCAAATGTCGCCTTGGGCGTTAAATACGCAGTATTTT	CASTPTSGVQMSPWALNTQYF
TRBV3-1/TRBV3-2	TRBJ1-1	-	TRBD1	TGTGCCAGCAGCCAAGCCGGGGACAGCACTGAAGCTTTCTTT	CASSQAGDSTEAFF
TRBV4-3	TRBJ2-1	few	TRBD1	TGCGCCAGCAGCCAAGATCGGACAGGAACCTACAATGAGCAGTTCTTC	CASSQDRTGTYNEQFF
TRBV19	TRBJ1-3	few	-	TGTGCCAGTAGTACCACAACTGGAAACACCATATATTTT	CASSTTTGNTIYF
TRBV12-3/TRBV12-4	TRBJ1-3	-	-	TGTGCCAGCGGGAGAAGGAACACCATATATTTT	CASGRRNTIYF
TRBV5-6	TRBJ1-2	-	-	TGTGCCAGCAGCCTGGTCGAGCGGGGGGCTTCTGGCTACACCTTC	CASSLVERGASGYTF
TRBV5-6	TRBJ2-1	-	TRBD1	TGTGCCAGCAGCTTGGACGCAGGGGGCACCTACAATGAGCAGTTCTTC	CASSLDAGGTYNEQFF
TRBV5-1	TRBJ1-2	-	-	TGCGCCAGCAGCTTGGCGGGAGGGAACTATGGCTACACCTTC	CASSLAGGNYGYTF
TRBV6-1	TRBJ2-5	-	-	TGTGCCAGCAGTGAAGGTAGCCAGGGAAAAGAGACCCAGTACTTC	CASSEGSQGKETQYF
TRBV6-5	TRBJ1-2	few	TRBD1	TGTGCCAGCAGTTACGGGACAGGGGGATATGGCTACACCTTC	CASSYGTGGYGYTF
TRBV7-9	TRBJ2-2	-	TRBD1	TGTGCCAGCAGCTTCCCGACAGGGGTGGAAACCGGGGAGCTGTTTTTT	CASSFPTGVETGELFF